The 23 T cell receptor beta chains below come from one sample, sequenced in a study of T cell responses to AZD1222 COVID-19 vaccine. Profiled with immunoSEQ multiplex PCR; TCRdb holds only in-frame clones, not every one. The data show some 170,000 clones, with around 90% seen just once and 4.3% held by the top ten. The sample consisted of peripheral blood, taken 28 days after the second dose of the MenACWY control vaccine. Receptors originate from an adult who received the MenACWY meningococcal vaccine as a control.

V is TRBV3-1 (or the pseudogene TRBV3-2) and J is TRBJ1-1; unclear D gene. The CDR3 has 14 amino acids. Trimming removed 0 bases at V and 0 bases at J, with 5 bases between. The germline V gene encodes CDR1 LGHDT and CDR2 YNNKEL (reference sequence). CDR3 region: CASSQDLLNTEAFF. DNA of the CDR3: TGTGCCAGCAGCCAAGACCTTTTGAACACTGAAGCTTTCTTT.

DNA for the CDR3: TGCGCCAGCAGCTTGGTGGACGGGGAAGGAGACACTGAAGCTTTCTTT. It encodes CASSLVDGEGDTEAFF. The chain links TRBV5-1 to TRBJ1-1; D gene ambiguous. The CDR3 totals 16 residues. CDR1 and CDR2 from the germline V gene are SGHRS and YFSETQ. Trimming took off 0 bases at V and 3 bases at J, with 15 bases between the two ends.

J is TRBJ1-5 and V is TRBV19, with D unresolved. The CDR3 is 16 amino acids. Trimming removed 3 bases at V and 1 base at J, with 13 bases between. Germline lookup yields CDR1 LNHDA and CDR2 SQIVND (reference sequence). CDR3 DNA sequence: TGTGCCAGTAGTATGTTGCCGGGATCGAGCAATCAGCCCCAGCATTTT. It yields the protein CASSMLPGSSNQPQHF.

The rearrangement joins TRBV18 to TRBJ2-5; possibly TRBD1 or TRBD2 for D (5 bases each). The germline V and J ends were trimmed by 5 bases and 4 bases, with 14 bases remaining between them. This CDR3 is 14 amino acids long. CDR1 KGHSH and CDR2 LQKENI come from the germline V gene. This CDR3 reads CASSVTTGTETQYF. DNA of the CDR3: TGTGCCAGCTCAGTCACAACCGGGACAGAGACCCAGTACTTC.

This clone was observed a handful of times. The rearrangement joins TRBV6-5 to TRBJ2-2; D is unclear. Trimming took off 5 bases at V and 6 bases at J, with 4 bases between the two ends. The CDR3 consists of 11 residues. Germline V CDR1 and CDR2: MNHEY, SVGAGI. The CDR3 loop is CASSNAGELFF. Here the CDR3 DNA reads TGTGCCAGCAGTAACGCCGGGGAGCTGTTTTTT.

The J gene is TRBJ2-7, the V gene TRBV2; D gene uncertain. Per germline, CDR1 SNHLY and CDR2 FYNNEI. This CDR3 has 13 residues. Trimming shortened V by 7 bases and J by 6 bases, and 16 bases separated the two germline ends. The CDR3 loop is CASTAIPLSEQYF. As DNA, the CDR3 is TGTGCCAGCACGGCTATCCCCCTCTCCGAGCAGTACTTC. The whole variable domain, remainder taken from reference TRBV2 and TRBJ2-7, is EPEVTQTPSHQVTQMGQEVILRCVPISNHLYFYWYRQILGQKVEFLVSFYNNEISEKSEIFDDQFSVERPDGSNFTLKIRSTKLEDSAMYFCASTAIPLSEQYFGPGTRLTVT.

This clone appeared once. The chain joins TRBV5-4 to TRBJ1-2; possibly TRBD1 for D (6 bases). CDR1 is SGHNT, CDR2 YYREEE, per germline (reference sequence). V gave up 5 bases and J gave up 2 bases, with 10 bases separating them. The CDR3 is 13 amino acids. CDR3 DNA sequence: TGTGCCAGCAGTACGGGACAAAACTATGGCTACACCTTC. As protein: CASSTGQNYGYTF.

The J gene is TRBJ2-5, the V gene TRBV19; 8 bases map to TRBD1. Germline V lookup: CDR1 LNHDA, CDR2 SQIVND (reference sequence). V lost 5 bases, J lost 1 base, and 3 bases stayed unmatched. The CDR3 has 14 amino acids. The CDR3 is CASSLTGGQETQYF. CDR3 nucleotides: TGTGCCAGTAGTTTAACAGGGGGCCAAGAGACCCAGTACTTC. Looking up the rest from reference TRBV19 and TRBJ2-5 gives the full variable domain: DGGITQSPKYLFRKEGQNVTLSCEQNLNHDAMYWYRQDPGQGLRLIYYSQIVNDFQKGDIAEGYSVSREKKESFPLTVTSAQKNPTAFYLCASSLTGGQETQYFGPGTRLLVL.

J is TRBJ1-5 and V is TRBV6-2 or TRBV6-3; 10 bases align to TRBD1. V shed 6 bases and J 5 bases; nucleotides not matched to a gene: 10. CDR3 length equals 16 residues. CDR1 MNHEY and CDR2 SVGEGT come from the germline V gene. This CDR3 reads CASSQRDRGLHQPQHF. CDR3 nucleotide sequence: TGTGCCAGCAGCCAGAGGGACAGGGGTTTACATCAGCCCCAGCATTTT.

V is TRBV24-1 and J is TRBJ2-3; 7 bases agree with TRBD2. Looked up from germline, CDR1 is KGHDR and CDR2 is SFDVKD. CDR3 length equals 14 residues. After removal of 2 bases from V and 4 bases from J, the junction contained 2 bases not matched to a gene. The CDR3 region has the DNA TGTGCCACCAGTGATTCACTAGCGCCAGATACGCAGTATTTT. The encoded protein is CATSDSLAPDTQYF.

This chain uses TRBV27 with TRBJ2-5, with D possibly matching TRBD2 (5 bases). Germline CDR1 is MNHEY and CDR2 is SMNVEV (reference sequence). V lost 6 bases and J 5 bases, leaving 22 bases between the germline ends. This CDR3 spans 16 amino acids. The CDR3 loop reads CASSPFGGLLTETQYF. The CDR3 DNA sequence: TGTGCCAGCAGCCCCTTCGGAGGTTTGCTCACGGAGACCCAGTACTTC.

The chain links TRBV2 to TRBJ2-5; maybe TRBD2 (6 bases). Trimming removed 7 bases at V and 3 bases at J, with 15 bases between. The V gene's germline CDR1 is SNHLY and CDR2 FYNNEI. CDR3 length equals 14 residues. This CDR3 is CASNQRGNEETQYF. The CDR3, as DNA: TGTGCCAGCAACCAACGGGGGAACGAAGAGACCCAGTACTTC.

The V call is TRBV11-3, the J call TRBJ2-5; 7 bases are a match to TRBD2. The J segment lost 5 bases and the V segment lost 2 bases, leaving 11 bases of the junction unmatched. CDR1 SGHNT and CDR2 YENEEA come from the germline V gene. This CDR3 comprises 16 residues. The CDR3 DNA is TGTGCCAGCAGCTTATCAGCGGGAAAGACGGAGGAGACCCAGTACTTC. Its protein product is CASSLSAGKTEETQYF.

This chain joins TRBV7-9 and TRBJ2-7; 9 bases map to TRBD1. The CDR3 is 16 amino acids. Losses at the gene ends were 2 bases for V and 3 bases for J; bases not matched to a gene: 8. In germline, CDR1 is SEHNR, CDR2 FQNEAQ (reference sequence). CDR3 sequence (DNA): TGTGCCAGCAGCTTACTACGGACAGGGGAATTCTACGAGCAGTACTTC. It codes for CASSLLRTGEFYEQYF.

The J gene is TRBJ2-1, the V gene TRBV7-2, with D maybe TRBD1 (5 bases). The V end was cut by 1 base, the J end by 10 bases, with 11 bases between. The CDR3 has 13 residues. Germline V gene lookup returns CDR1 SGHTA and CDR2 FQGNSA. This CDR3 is CASSLEGLREQFF. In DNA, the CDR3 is TGTGCCAGCAGCTTAGAGGGGCTAAGGGAGCAGTTCTTC.

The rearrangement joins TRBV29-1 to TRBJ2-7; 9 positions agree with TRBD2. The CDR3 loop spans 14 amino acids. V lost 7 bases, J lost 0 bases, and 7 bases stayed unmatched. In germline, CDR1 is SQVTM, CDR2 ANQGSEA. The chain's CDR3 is CSGTLAGPSYEQYF. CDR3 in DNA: TGCAGCGGAACTCTAGCGGGACCCTCCTACGAGCAGTACTTC.

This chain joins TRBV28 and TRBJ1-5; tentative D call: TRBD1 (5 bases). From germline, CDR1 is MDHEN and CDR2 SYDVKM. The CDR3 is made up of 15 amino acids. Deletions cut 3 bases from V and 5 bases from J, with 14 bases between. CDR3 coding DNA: TGTGCCAGCAGTTTCAGGGCGACAGTAGATCAGCCCCAGCATTTT. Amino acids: CASSFRATVDQPQHF.

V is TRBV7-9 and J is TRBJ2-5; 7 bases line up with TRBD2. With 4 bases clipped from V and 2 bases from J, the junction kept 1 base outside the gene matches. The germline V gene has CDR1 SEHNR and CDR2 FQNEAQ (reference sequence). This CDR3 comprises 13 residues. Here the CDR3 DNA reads TGTGCCAGCAGCTGGGGGGGTCAAGAGACCCAGTACTTC. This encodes CASSWGGQETQYF.

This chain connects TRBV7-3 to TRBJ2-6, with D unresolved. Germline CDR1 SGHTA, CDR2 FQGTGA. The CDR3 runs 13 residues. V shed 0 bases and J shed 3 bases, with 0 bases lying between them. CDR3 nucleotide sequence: TGTGCCAGCAGCTTAACTGGGGCCAACGTCCTGACTTTC. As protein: CASSLTGANVLTF. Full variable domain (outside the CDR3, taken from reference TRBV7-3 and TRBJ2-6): GAGVSQTPSNKVTEKGKYVELRCDPISGHTALYWYRQSLGQGPEFLIYFQGTGAADDSGLPNDRFFAVRPEGSVSTLKIQRTERGDSAVYLCASSLTGANVLTFGAGSRLTVL.

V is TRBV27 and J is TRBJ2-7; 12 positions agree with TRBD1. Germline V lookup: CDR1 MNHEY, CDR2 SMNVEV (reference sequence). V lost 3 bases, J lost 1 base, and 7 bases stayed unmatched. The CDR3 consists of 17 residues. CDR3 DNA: TGTGCCAGCAGTTTCTTGGGACAGGGGGCTGGGTCCTACGAGCAGTACTTC. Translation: CASSFLGQGAGSYEQYF.

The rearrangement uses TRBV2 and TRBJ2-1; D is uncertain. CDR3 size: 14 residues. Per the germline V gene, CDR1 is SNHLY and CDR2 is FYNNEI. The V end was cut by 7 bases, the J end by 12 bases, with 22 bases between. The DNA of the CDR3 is TGTGCCAGCACTTTAGGAAGAGGTCCCCTCGGGCAGTTCTTC. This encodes CASTLGRGPLGQFF.

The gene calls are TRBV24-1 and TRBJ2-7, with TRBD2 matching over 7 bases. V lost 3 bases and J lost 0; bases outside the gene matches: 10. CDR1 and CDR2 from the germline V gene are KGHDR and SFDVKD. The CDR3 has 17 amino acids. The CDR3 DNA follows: TGTGCCACCAGTGATCCCAACAGCGGGAAGAGCTCCTACGAGCAGTACTTC. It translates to CATSDPNSGKSSYEQYF.

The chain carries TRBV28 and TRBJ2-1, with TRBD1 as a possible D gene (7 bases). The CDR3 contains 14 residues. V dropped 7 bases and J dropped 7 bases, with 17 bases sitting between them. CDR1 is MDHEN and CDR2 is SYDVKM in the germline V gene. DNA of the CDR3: TGTGCCAGCACCCTTCGACAGGGAGGTAATGAGCAGTTCTTC. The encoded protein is CASTLRQGGNEQFF.